What follows are 17 T cell receptor beta chains derived from one specimen sequenced in a study of T cell responses to AZD1222 COVID-19 vaccine. TCRdb's table, derived via immunoSEQ multiplex PCR, lists solely in-frame clones and lacks some. This sample carries over 90,000 clones, around 86% of them seen once, and the ten largest clones take around 5%. The sample was peripheral blood, taken on day 0 of AZD1222 vaccination. All receptors come from an adult in good health.

The V gene is TRBV28, the J gene TRBJ1-1; no clear D gene. Germline assignment: CDR1 MDHEN and CDR2 SYDVKM. Trimming cost V 4 bases and J 0 bases, with 9 bases left between them. The length of the CDR3 is 14 residues. This CDR3 reads CASSYYRMNTEAFF. CDR3 DNA: TGTGCCAGCAGTTACTACAGAATGAACACTGAAGCTTTCTTT.

This chain links TRBV11-2 with TRBJ2-1, with 11 bases that match TRBD2. This CDR3 comprises 17 residues. Per germline, CDR1 SGHAT and CDR2 FQNNGV. V was clipped by 3 bases and J by 5 bases; unmatched bases: 9. The CDR3 reads CASSFLSLAGAHNEQFF. The CDR3 region has the DNA TGTGCCAGCAGCTTCCTTTCACTAGCGGGGGCCCACAATGAGCAGTTCTTC.

Here the CDR3 reads CASSFTGPEQFF. The CDR3 nucleotides read TGTGCCAGTAGTTTTACAGGTCCCGAGCAGTTCTTC. V usage is TRBV19 and J usage is TRBJ2-1; weak D call: TRBD1 (5 bases). CDR1 LNHDA and CDR2 SQIVND come from the germline V gene (reference sequence). Trimming took 5 bases from V and 10 from J, leaving 12 bases between them. The CDR3 covers 12 residues.

The rearrangement links TRBV18 to TRBJ2-4, with 7 bases that match TRBD1. Germline V gene data show CDR1 as KGHSH and CDR2 as LQKENI. CDR3 length: 14 amino acids. The V and J ends lost 1 base and 8 bases, in that order; junction bases with no gene match: 5. CDR3 sequence: CASSPRQGVDIQYF. The CDR3 bases are TGTGCCAGCTCACCACGACAGGGCGTGGACATTCAGTACTTC.

The rearrangement joins TRBV7-9 to TRBJ2-2, with a weak D call TRBD1 (6 bases). From germline, CDR1 is SEHNR and CDR2 FQNEAQ (reference sequence). V lost 1 base, J lost 7 bases, and 10 bases lay in between. This CDR3 region has 14 residues. CDR3 DNA: TGTGCCAGCAGCTTAGGGGGGCCTGTCGGGGAGCTGTTTTTT. It codes for CASSLGGPVGELFF.

The chain employs TRBV5-1 and TRBJ2-3; TRBD1 matches at 8 bases. Germline lookup yields CDR1 SGHRS and CDR2 YFSETQ. This CDR3 has 14 residues. With V trimmed by 4 bases and J by 6 bases, 7 bases remained unmatched. The CDR3: CASSPSGGADTQYF. In DNA form, the CDR3 reads TGCGCCAGCAGCCCGTCAGGGGGCGCGGATACGCAGTATTTT.

The chain is built from TRBV5-6 and TRBJ1-6; 8 bases are shared with TRBD1. This CDR3 is built from 18 residues. CDR1 is SGHDT and CDR2 is YYEEEE in the germline V gene. V dropped 0 bases and J dropped 2; count of bases not matched to a gene: 7. CDR3 DNA: TGTGCCAGCAGCTTGGTCGCCGACAGGGGCGCCTATAATTCACCCCTCCACTTT. This encodes CASSLVADRGAYNSPLHF.

CDR3 sequence (DNA): TGTGCCAGCAGTTACAATAGCCTGGCCTACGAGCAGTACTTC. As protein: CASSYNSLAYEQYF. The chain has TRBV6-5 and TRBJ2-7; no definite D call. The CDR3 is made up of 14 amino acids. The germline V and J ends were trimmed by 2 bases and 2 bases, with 10 bases remaining between them. The germline V gene encodes CDR1 MNHEY and CDR2 SVGAGI.

This clone was counted a few times. CDR3 coding DNA: TGTGCCAGCAGTTTATCAGGGACTAGCGGGAGGGCCCAGCTGGACGAGCAGTACTTC. Its translation: CASSLSGTSGRAQLDEQYF. This sequence joins TRBV27 and TRBJ2-7; the match to TRBD2 covers 16 bases. Losses at the gene ends were 0 bases for V and 5 bases for J; bases not matched to a gene: 10. Germline V gene lookup returns CDR1 MNHEY and CDR2 SMNVEV (reference sequence). This CDR3 comprises 19 residues.

Concerning this clone itself: A read error may account for a junction end that differs from germline. The rearrangement uses TRBV6-5 and TRBJ1-1, with a tentative D call TRBD1 (6 bases). This CDR3 is 12 amino acids long. Germline loops: CDR1 MNHEY, CDR2 SVGAGI. The CDR3 nucleotides are TGTGCCAGCGGGGGGGCTGGGAGGCCCGGGACCTTT. This sequence encodes CASGGAGRPGTF.

V gene TRBV12-3 or TRBV12-4 combines with J gene TRBJ1-2; 9 bases are shared with TRBD1. This CDR3 spans 13 amino acids. Losses at the gene ends were 4 bases for V and 6 bases for J; bases not matched to a gene: 3. The CDR3 sequence is CASSSDRGHGYTF. The CDR3 nucleotides are TGTGCCAGCAGTTCGGACAGGGGACATGGCTACACCTTC.

J is TRBJ1-2 and V is TRBV11-2; D is undetermined. Trimming left V 5 bases short and J 5 bases short, with 9 bases between. The CDR3 length is 12 residues. Looked up from germline, CDR1 is SGHAT and CDR2 is FQNNGV. The CDR3 loop is CASSSALYGYTF. The DNA for the CDR3 is TGTGCCAGCAGCAGTGCACTGTATGGCTACACCTTC.

V and J are TRBV27 and TRBJ1-2; 7 nucleotides match TRBD1. Losses at the gene ends were 7 bases for V and 0 bases for J; bases not matched to a gene: 20. The germline CDR1 and CDR2 sequences are MNHEY and SMNVEV (reference sequence). The CDR3 spans 19 residues. CDR3 bases: TGTGCCAGCACGTCCTTTGGGTTGCAGGGGGTGGCCTCTAACTATGGCTACACCTTC. The encoded protein is CASTSFGLQGVASNYGYTF.

In its sample, this clone was seen once. J is TRBJ1-6 and V is TRBV5-4, with D perhaps matching TRBD1 (5 bases). The length of the CDR3 is 15 residues. Germline CDR1 and CDR2: SGHNT and YYREEE (reference sequence). Trimming stripped 0 bases from V and 2 bases from J, with 6 bases between. CDR3 sequence (DNA): TGTGCCAGCAGCTTGGCAGGGACCTATAATTCACCCCTCCACTTT. It is translated as CASSLAGTYNSPLHF. Full variable domain (outside the CDR3, taken from reference TRBV5-4 and TRBJ1-6): ETGVTQSPTHLIKTRGQQVTLRCSSQSGHNTVSWYQQALGQGPQFIFQYYREEENGRGNFPPRFSGLQFPNYSSELNVNALELDDSALYLCASSLAGTYNSPLHFGNGTRLTVT.

V and J are TRBV5-4 and TRBJ1-2; no reliable D call. The V gene lost 0 bases and the J gene lost 10 bases, with 13 bases spanning the gap. This CDR3 region has 13 residues. From germline, CDR1 is SGHNT and CDR2 YYREEE (reference sequence). CDR3 residues: CASSLGPELNYTF. As DNA, the CDR3 is TGTGCCAGCAGCTTGGGGCCTGAACTCAACTACACCTTC.

The chain recombines TRBV2 with TRBJ2-5, with 7 positions matching TRBD2. Germline V gives CDR1 SNHLY, CDR2 FYNNEI. This CDR3 is 14 amino acids long. V lost 7 bases to trimming and J lost 4 bases; unmatched junction nucleotides: 9. This chain's CDR3 is CASTSETSRETQYF. The CDR3 nucleotides are TGTGCCAGCACCTCGGAGACTAGCAGAGAGACCCAGTACTTC. The variable domain in full, completed from reference TRBV2 and TRBJ2-5, reads EPEVTQTPSHQVTQMGQEVILRCVPISNHLYFYWYRQILGQKVEFLVSFYNNEISEKSEIFDDQFSVERPDGSNFTLKIRSTKLEDSAMYFCASTSETSRETQYFGPGTRLLVL.

This clone was seen just once. This chain links TRBV30 with TRBJ2-5; no definite D call. The CDR3 loop spans 16 amino acids. Germline V gene lookup returns CDR1 GTSNPN and CDR2 SVGIG (reference sequence). V lost 0 bases to trimming and J lost 2 bases, with 16 bases between them. The chain's CDR3 is CAWSVLRASRQETQYF. CDR3 in DNA: TGTGCCTGGAGTGTACTGAGAGCTAGTCGGCAAGAGACCCAGTACTTC.